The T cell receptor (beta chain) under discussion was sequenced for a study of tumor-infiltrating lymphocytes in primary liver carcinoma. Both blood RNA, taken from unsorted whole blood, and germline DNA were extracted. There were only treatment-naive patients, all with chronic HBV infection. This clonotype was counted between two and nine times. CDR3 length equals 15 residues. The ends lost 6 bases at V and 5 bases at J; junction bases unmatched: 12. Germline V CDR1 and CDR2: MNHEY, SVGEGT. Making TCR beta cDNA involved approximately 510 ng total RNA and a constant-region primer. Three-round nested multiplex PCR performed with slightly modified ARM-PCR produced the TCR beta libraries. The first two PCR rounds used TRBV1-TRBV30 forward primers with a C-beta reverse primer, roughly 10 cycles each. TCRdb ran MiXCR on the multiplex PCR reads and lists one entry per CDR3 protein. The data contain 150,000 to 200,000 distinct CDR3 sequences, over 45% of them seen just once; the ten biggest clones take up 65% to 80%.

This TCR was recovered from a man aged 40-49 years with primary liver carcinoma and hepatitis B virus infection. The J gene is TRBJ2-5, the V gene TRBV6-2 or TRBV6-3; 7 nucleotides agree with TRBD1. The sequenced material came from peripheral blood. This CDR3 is CASSRTGPGEETQYF. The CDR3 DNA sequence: TGTGCCAGCAGCCGGACAGGCCCTGGGGAGGAGACCCAGTACTTC.